This T cell receptor (beta chain) is from a study of blood T cell repertoires in COVID-19. Overall study: The cDNA or gDNA used as material had been derived from T cells, B-cell-depleted T cells, or PBMCs.

This clone has only a few counts. Study processing details: Counts of nucleated cells, estimated from reference gene primer amplification, were obtained. Here immunoSEQ multiplex PCR was the method, and the copy in TCRdb shows in-frame clones only, minus some. That table is the source of V, J and clone size, and D and trimming were worked out from the DNA. The top ten hold roughly 2.9% of the sample, which has some 210,000 clones, around 80% seen once. The germline V and J ends were trimmed by 5 bases and 4 bases, with 12 bases remaining between them. The CDR3 has 14 amino acids. In germline, CDR1 is SGHAT, CDR2 FQNNGV.

The source of this sequence is a middle-aged man with active or convalescent COVID-19. The sample taken for sequencing was peripheral blood. The V call is TRBV11-2, the J call TRBJ2-1, with unresolved D. The CDR3: CASSPRLGYNEQFF. The DNA of the CDR3 is TGTGCCAGCAGCCCGCGTCTCGGGTACAATGAGCAGTTCTTC.